This entry lists 18 T cell receptor beta chains sequenced from one sample in a study of beta chain features in type 1 diabetes. The entirety of the isolated RNA underwent reverse transcription, so expressed TCRB transcripts were sequenced. Assay: immunoSEQ multiplex PCR; the TCRdb copy retains only in-frame clones and omits some. Of over 200,000 clones listed, roughly 10% are singletons. Study outcomes and limitations: Shortening of TCRB CDR3s, moderate but significant, appeared in all four CD4+ subsets of Type 1 diabetes patients.

Antigens of these TCRs are unknown. Material for sequencing was naive CD4+ T cells from blood. These receptors originate from a young man with type 1 diabetes.

The chain employs TRBV5-1 and TRBJ2-1; possible D gene TRBD1, 6 bases. Looked up from germline, CDR1 is SGHRS and CDR2 is YFSETQ. The CDR3 covers 12 residues. Trimming pared 0 bases from V and 10 bases from J, leaving 8 bases between. The CDR3 DNA reads as TGCGCCAGCAGCTTGGTGGGGGCGGAGCAGTTCTTC. It codes for CASSLVGAEQFF.

This clone was detected only a few times. The J gene is TRBJ2-1, the V gene TRBV5-4; TRBD2 agrees at 12 bases. The CDR3 totals 19 residues. J lost 0 bases, V lost 3 bases, and 10 bases had no gene match. The germline CDR1 and CDR2 sequences are SGHNT and YYREEE (reference sequence). CDR3 sequence: CASSSPGLAGQSSYNEQFF. The CDR3 DNA is TGTGCCAGCAGCTCACCTGGACTAGCGGGACAGAGCTCCTACAATGAGCAGTTCTTC.

This clone was seen more than once but under ten times. The chain combines TRBV7-2 with TRBJ2-5; possibly TRBD2 for D (7 bases). CDR1 and CDR2 (germline): SGHTA, FQGNSA. V shed 4 bases and J shed 5 bases, with 20 bases lying between them. The CDR3 has 16 residues. CDR3 in DNA: TGTGCCAGCAGCTCCCCAGTGGGGGGGCTGGGGGAGACCCAGTACTTC. Translating gives CASSSPVGGLGETQYF.

This clone has more than one count but fewer than ten. The chain is built from TRBV11-2 and TRBJ2-5, with 13 bases fitting TRBD2. V dropped 5 bases and J dropped 2; count of bases not matched to a gene: 5. CDR3 length: 16 amino acids. The V gene's germline CDR1 is SGHAT and CDR2 FQNNGV. As DNA, the CDR3 is TGTGCCAGCAGCCAGACTAGCGGGGGGCGACAAGAGACCCAGTACTTC. Translated, it gives CASSQTSGGRQETQYF.

This clone has a handful of counts. The chain carries TRBV18 and TRBJ2-7, with TRBD2 identical over 7 bases. Germline V gene lookup returns CDR1 KGHSH and CDR2 LQKENI. The CDR3 loop spans 15 amino acids. V shed 0 bases, J shed 4 bases, and the junction held 6 bases outside the gene matches. The CDR3 region is CASSPPSGVGYEQYF. The CDR3 nucleotides are TGTGCCAGCTCACCACCGAGCGGGGTAGGGTACGAGCAGTACTTC. The full variable domain, completed using reference TRBV18 and TRBJ2-7, is NAGVMQNPRHLVRRRGQEARLRCSPMKGHSHVYWYRQLPEEGLKFMVYLQKENIIDESGMPKERFSAEFPKEGPSILRIQQVVRGDSAAYFCASSPPSGVGYEQYFGPGTRLTVT.

The CDR3 is CASSLDRAREQYF. CDR3 sequence (DNA): TGTGCCAGCAGCTTGGACAGGGCGAGGGAGCAGTACTTC. V and J are TRBV7-8 and TRBJ2-7; 8 bases match TRBD1. V shed 3 bases and J 7 bases; nucleotides not matched to a gene: 5. Germline V CDR1 and CDR2: SGHVS, FQNEAQ. The CDR3 extends over 13 amino acids.

The rearrangement uses TRBV4-1 and TRBJ2-1; weak D call: TRBD1 (6 bases). This CDR3 is built from 15 residues. CDR1 and CDR2 from the germline V gene are MGHRA and YSYEKL. The V end lost 1 base, the J end lost 7 bases, and 14 bases lay between the germline ends. The CDR3 region has the DNA TGCGCCAGCAGCCAAGGGGGAAGGGGGAGAAATGAGCAGTTCTTC. It codes for CASSQGGRGRNEQFF.

This chain joins TRBV7-3 and TRBJ2-1; D is possibly TRBD2 (5 bases). The length of the CDR3 is 13 residues. Trimming left V 2 bases short and J 10 bases short, with 12 bases between. The germline V gene has CDR1 SGHTA and CDR2 FQGTGA. CDR3 residues: CASSLLTAEEQFF. CDR3 DNA: TGTGCCAGCAGCTTATTAACAGCGGAAGAGCAGTTCTTC. The whole variable domain, filled in from reference TRBV7-3 and TRBJ2-1, reads GAGVSQTPSNKVTEKGKYVELRCDPISGHTALYWYRQSLGQGPEFLIYFQGTGAADDSGLPNDRFFAVRPEGSVSTLKIQRTERGDSAVYLCASSLLTAEEQFFGPGTRLTVL.

The chain uses TRBV5-1 and TRBJ2-6; 7 nucleotides line up with TRBD2. Germline V gene data show CDR1 as SGHRS and CDR2 as YFSETQ. The trim removed 5 bases at V and 0 bases at J, leaving 5 bases unmatched. The CDR3 has 16 residues. The CDR3 sequence: CASSREASSGANVLTF. Here the CDR3 DNA reads TGCGCCAGCAGTCGGGAGGCGAGCTCTGGGGCCAACGTCCTGACTTTC.

This clone was counted only a few times. The rearrangement uses TRBV5-1 and TRBJ2-6; 11 nucleotides line up with TRBD2. The germline gives CDR1 SGHRS, CDR2 YFSETQ. CDR3 size: 16 residues. J lost 2 bases, V lost 5 bases, and 3 bases had no gene match. The CDR3 sequence is CASSVTSGAGANVLTF. In DNA, the CDR3 is TGCGCCAGCAGTGTGACTAGCGGGGCTGGGGCCAACGTCCTGACTTTC. The entire variable domain, with the rest obtained from reference TRBV5-1 and TRBJ2-6, is as follows: KAGVTQTPRYLIKTRGQQVTLSCSPISGHRSVSWYQQTPGQGLQFLFEYFSETQRNKGNFPGRFSGRQFSNSRSEMNVSTLELGDSALYLCASSVTSGAGANVLTFGAGSRLTVL.

This clone was counted a few times. This chain joins TRBV2 and TRBJ1-2; TRBD1 is a possible D gene (5 bases). CDR1 and CDR2 from the germline V gene are SNHLY and FYNNEI. The ends were cut back, 5 bases at V and 8 bases at J, with 21 bases in the middle. This CDR3 is 15 amino acids long. DNA for the CDR3: TGTGCCAGCAGTACCGTAGTGATGACAGTGCACGGCTACACCTTC. Its translation: CASSTVVMTVHGYTF. Full variable domain (remainder filled in from reference TRBV2 and TRBJ1-2): EPEVTQTPSHQVTQMGQEVILRCVPISNHLYFYWYRQILGQKVEFLVSFYNNEISEKSEIFDDQFSVERPDGSNFTLKIRSTKLEDSAMYFCASSTVVMTVHGYTFGSGTRLTVV.

This clone turned up a few times. This rearrangement joins TRBV15 to TRBJ1-5; 8 bases fit TRBD1. Germline CDR1 and CDR2: LNHNV and YYDKDF (reference sequence). CDR3 length: 14 amino acids. The ends lost 4 bases at V and 6 bases at J; junction bases unmatched: 5. The CDR3 is CATSKGQGAQPQHF. The CDR3 coding sequence is TGTGCCACCAGCAAAGGACAGGGCGCTCAGCCCCAGCATTTT.

The chain joins TRBV7-3 to TRBJ1-1, with a weak D call TRBD1 (5 bases). V was pared by 2 bases and J by 4 bases, with 11 bases between. The germline CDR1 and CDR2 sequences are SGHTA and FQGTGA. This CDR3 contains 14 residues. The CDR3 DNA reads TGTGCCAGCAGCTTATCAGGGTCGAGCACTGAAGCTTTCTTT. Its translation: CASSLSGSSTEAFF. Variable domain in full (rest from reference TRBV7-3 and TRBJ1-1): GAGVSQTPSNKVTEKGKYVELRCDPISGHTALYWYRQSLGQGPEFLIYFQGTGAADDSGLPNDRFFAVRPEGSVSTLKIQRTERGDSAVYLCASSLSGSSTEAFFGQGTRLTVV.

The V and J genes are TRBV9 and TRBJ1-6; D is possibly TRBD1 (5 bases). The CDR3 spans 16 residues. In germline, CDR1 is SGDLS, CDR2 YYNGEE. Trimming took off 4 bases at V and 7 bases at J, with 18 bases between the two ends. CDR3 bases: TGTGCCAGCAGCCCCCAAGGCGGAGGGGTAAATTCACCCCTCCACTTT. Residues: CASSPQGGGVNSPLHF.

The chain links TRBV19 to TRBJ2-5; D unclear. Deletions cut 10 bases from V and 1 base from J, with 16 bases between. The germline gives CDR1 LNHDA, CDR2 SQIVND (reference sequence). The CDR3 consists of 14 residues. The CDR3 region has the DNA TGTGCCACCCGGGTGGAGCCAGCCCAAGAGACCCAGTACTTC. The encoded protein is CATRVEPAQETQYF.

The V gene is TRBV11-2, the J gene TRBJ1-4, with TRBD1 as a possible D gene (5 bases). The CDR3 runs to 13 residues. Germline V gene sequence: CDR1 SGHAT, CDR2 FQNNGV. Trimming shortened V by 2 bases and J by 7 bases, and 8 bases separated the two germline ends. CDR3 residues: CASSLQGFEKLFF. The DNA for the CDR3 is TGTGCCAGCAGCTTACAGGGTTTTGAAAAACTGTTTTTT. The entire variable domain, with the rest obtained from reference TRBV11-2 and TRBJ1-4, is as follows: EAGVAQSPRYKIIEKRQSVAFWCNPISGHATLYWYQQILGQGPKLLIQFQNNGVVDDSQLPKDRFSAERLKGVDSTLKIQPAKLEDSAVYLCASSLQGFEKLFFGSGTQLSVL.

This clone was seen more than once but under ten times. The genes are TRBV9 and TRBJ2-3; the D is unclear. Trimming pared 0 bases from V and 0 bases from J, leaving 8 bases between. This CDR3 comprises 15 residues. Per the germline V gene, CDR1 is SGDLS and CDR2 is YYNGEE. CDR3 protein: CASSVGSTSTDTQYF. CDR3 DNA sequence: TGTGCCAGCAGCGTAGGGAGTACTAGCACAGATACGCAGTATTTT.

The table lists this clone with a few counts. The rearrangement uses TRBV4-2 and TRBJ2-2; possibly TRBD2 for D (5 bases). Trimming pared 0 bases from V and 4 bases from J, leaving 9 bases between. The germline CDR1 and CDR2 sequences are LGHNA and YNFKEQ. The CDR3 consists of 15 residues. CDR3 sequence (DNA): TGTGCCAGCAGCCAAGAATCAAGCGGCACCGGGGAGCTGTTTTTT. As protein: CASSQESSGTGELFF.